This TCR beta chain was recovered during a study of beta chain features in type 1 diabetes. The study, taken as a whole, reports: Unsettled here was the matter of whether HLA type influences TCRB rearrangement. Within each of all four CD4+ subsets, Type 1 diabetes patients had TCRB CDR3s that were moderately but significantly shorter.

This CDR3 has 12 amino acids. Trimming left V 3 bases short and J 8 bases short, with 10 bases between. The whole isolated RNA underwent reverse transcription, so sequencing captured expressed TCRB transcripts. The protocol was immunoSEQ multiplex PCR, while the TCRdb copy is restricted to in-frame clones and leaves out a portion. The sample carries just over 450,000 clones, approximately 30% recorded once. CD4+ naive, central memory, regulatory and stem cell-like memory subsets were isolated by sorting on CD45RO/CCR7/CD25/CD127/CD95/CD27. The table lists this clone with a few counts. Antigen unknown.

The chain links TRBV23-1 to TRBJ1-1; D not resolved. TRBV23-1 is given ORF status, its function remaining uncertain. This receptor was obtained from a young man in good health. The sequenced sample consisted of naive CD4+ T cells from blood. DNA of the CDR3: TGCGCCAGCAGTCATTACGGGGAAGAAGCTTTCTTT. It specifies CASSHYGEEAFF.